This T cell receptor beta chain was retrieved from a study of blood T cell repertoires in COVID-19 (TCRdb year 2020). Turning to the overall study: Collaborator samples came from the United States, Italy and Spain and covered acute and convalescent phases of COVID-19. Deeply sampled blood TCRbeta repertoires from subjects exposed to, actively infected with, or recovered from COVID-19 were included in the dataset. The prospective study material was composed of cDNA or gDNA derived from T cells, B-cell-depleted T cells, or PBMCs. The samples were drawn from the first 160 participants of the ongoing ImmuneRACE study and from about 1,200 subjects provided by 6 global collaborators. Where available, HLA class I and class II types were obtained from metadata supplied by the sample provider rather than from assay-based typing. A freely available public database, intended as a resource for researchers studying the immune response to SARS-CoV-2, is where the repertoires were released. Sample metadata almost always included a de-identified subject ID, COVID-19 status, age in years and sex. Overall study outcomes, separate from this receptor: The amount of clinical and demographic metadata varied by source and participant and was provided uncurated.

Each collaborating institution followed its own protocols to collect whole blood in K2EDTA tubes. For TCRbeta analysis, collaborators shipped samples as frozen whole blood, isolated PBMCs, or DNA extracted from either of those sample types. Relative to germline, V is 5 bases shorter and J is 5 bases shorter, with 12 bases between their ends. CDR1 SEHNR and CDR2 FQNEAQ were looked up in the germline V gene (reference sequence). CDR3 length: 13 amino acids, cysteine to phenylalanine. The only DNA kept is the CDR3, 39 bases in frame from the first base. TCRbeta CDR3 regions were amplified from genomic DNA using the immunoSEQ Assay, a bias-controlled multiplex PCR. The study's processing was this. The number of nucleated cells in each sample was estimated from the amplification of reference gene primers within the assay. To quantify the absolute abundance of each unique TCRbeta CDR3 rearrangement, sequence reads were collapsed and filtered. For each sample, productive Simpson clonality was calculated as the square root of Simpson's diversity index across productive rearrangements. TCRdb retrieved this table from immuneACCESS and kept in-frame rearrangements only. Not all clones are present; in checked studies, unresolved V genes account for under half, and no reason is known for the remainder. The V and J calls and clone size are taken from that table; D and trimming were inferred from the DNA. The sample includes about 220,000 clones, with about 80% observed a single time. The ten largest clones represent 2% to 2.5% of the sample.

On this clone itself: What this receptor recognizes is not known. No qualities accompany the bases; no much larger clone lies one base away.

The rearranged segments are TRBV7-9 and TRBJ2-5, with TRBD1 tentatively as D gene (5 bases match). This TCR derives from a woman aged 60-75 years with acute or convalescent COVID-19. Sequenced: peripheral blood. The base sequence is TGTGCCAGCAGCAAGGACAATTCGGAGACCCAGTACTTC. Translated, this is CASSKDNSETQYF.